The entry below describes one T cell receptor beta chain. The antigen is not known. No infections or other immune events were documented during collection. The method was immunoSEQ multiplex PCR; TCRdb's version includes in-frame clones alone and lacks a portion of them. The sample holds nearly 60,000 clones, approximately 90% seen once. The data are from a study of identifying expanded T cells in peripheral blood. General study results and limits: Differentially abundant clones: around 1.1 between replicates, 16.4 at two to three weeks, approximately 18 at four. Roughly two-week clone count variance significantly increased as total template count grew.

The length of the CDR3 is 16 residues. With 7 bases removed from V and 2 bases from J, the gap between germline ends came to 21 bases. Per germline, CDR1 SGHAT and CDR2 FQNNGV. The V call is TRBV11-2, the J call TRBJ2-7; TRBD1 or TRBD2 may be the D gene (5 bases each). The sample consisted of blood. The TCR originated in a person between 18 and 70 years old in good health. In DNA, the CDR3 is TGTGCCAGCACCCAATGGGGTCTGGGACCGACCTACGAGCAGTACTTC. It is translated as CASTQWGLGPTYEQYF.